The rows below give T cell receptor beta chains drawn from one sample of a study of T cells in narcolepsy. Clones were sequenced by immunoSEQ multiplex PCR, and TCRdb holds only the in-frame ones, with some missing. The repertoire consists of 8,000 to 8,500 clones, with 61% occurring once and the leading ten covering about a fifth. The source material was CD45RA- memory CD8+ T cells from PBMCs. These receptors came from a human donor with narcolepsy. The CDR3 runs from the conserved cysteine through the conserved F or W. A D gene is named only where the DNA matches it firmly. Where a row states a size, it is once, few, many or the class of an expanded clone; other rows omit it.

CDR3 DNA: TGTGCCAGCAGCCCCCGTCCGAAGACAGGGGGCAGGGAGCAGTACTTC
CDR3 protein: CASSPRPKTGGREQYF
J gene: TRBJ2-7
D gene: TRBD1
V gene: TRBV7-6
clone size: -

CDR3 DNA: TGTGCCAGCAGCTTAGCGACAGGGGCGAACACTGAAGCTTTCTTT
CDR3 protein: CASSLATGANTEAFF
J gene: TRBJ1-1
D gene: TRBD1
V gene: TRBV7-3
clone size: -

CDR3 DNA: TGTGCCAGCAGCTCCGGACTAGCCCCCAATGAGCAGTTCTTC
CDR3 protein: CASSSGLAPNEQFF
J gene: TRBJ2-1
D gene: TRBD2
V gene: TRBV11-3
clone size: -

CDR3 DNA: TGTGCCAGCAGCTTGACAGAGTGGAACACTGAAGCTTTCTTT
CDR3 protein: CASSLTEWNTEAFF
J gene: TRBJ1-1
D gene: -
V gene: TRBV5-8
clone size: few

CDR3 DNA: TGTGCCCACAGGCGGAGGGGTGGCTCCTACAATGAGCAGTTCTTC
CDR3 protein: CAHRRRGGSYNEQFF
J gene: TRBJ2-1
D gene: -
V gene: TRBV6-5
clone size: -

CDR3 DNA: TGCGCCAGCAGCCAAGGAGGCGGGTCTAACTATGGCTACACCTTC
CDR3 protein: CASSQGGGSNYGYTF
J gene: TRBJ1-2
D gene: -
V gene: TRBV4-3
clone size: -

CDR3 DNA: TGTGCCAGCAGCTTAGGGAGGGATCTGTGGAACACTGAAGCTTTCTTT
CDR3 protein: CASSLGRDLWNTEAFF
J gene: TRBJ1-1
D gene: -
V gene: TRBV11-3
clone size: few

CDR3 DNA: TGTGCCAGCAGCTGGGGGACAGGGCTGAGCACAGATACGCAGTATTTT
CDR3 protein: CASSWGTGLSTDTQYF
J gene: TRBJ2-3
D gene: TRBD1
V gene: TRBV7-8
clone size: few

CDR3 DNA: TGTGCCAGCAGCCCGGGGCAGGGGGCCGCTAACTATGGCTACACCTTC
CDR3 protein: CASSPGQGAANYGYTF
J gene: TRBJ1-2
D gene: TRBD1
V gene: TRBV11-2
clone size: -

CDR3 DNA: TGTGCCAGCAGCGTAGCGGGGTCCACTGTCAACACTGAAGCTTTCTTT
CDR3 protein: CASSVAGSTVNTEAFF
J gene: TRBJ1-1
D gene: -
V gene: TRBV9
clone size: few

CDR3 DNA: TGTGCCAGCAGCTCACTTGGGACTAGCGGGGGCCAGAACACCGGGGAGCTGTTTTTT
CDR3 protein: CASSSLGTSGGQNTGELFF
J gene: TRBJ2-2
D gene: TRBD2
V gene: TRBV11-2
clone size: -

CDR3 DNA: TGTGCCAGCAGTTACTCGGGAAGCAATCAGCCCCAGCATTTT
CDR3 protein: CASSYSGSNQPQHF
J gene: TRBJ1-5
D gene: -
V gene: TRBV6-5
clone size: -

CDR3 DNA: TGTGCCAGCAGTCCAGGGACAGGGGAGAGTGGCTACACCTTC
CDR3 protein: CASSPGTGESGYTF
J gene: TRBJ1-2
D gene: TRBD1
V gene: TRBV6-6
clone size: -

CDR3 DNA: TGTGCCAGCAGTGAAGTAGCGGGGGGCCCAGATACGCAGTATTTT
CDR3 protein: CASSEVAGGPDTQYF
J gene: TRBJ2-3
D gene: TRBD2
V gene: TRBV6-1
clone size: -

CDR3 DNA: TGTGCCAGTAGTAAGGGACACTTCTCCTACGAGCAGTACTTC
CDR3 protein: CASSKGHFSYEQYF
J gene: TRBJ2-7
D gene: -
V gene: TRBV19
clone size: -

CDR3 DNA: TGCGCCAGCAGCCAAGATAGAGGCCCTGAGAGTGATACGCAGTATTTT
CDR3 protein: CASSQDRGPESDTQYF
J gene: TRBJ2-3
D gene: -
V gene: TRBV23-1
clone size: -

CDR3 DNA: TGTGCCAGCAGTTTTGCGGGAATGAACACTGAAGCTTTCTTT
CDR3 protein: CASSFAGMNTEAFF
J gene: TRBJ1-1
D gene: -
V gene: TRBV27
clone size: -

CDR3 DNA: TGCGCCAGCAGCGACAGTTTAGTGAACACTGAAGCTTTCTTT
CDR3 protein: CASSDSLVNTEAFF
J gene: TRBJ1-1
D gene: -
V gene: TRBV10-2
clone size: once

CDR3 DNA: TGTGCCAGCAGTTTATCCCCAGGTAATCAGCCCCAGCATTTT
CDR3 protein: CASSLSPGNQPQHF
J gene: TRBJ1-5
D gene: -
V gene: TRBV27
clone size: -

CDR3 DNA: TGTGCCACGAGGGGCAGGGGCGTAGCTAACTATGGCTACACCTTC
CDR3 protein: CATRGRGVANYGYTF
J gene: TRBJ1-2
D gene: -
V gene: TRBV15
clone size: -

CDR3 DNA: TGTGCCAGCAGCGAGACAGGGAATAACTATGGCTACACCTTC
CDR3 protein: CASSETGNNYGYTF
J gene: TRBJ1-2
D gene: TRBD1
V gene: TRBV5-4
clone size: -

CDR3 DNA: TGTGCCAGCAGCTCACAGGGGGGGTACGAGCAGTACTTC
CDR3 protein: CASSSQGGYEQYF
J gene: TRBJ2-7
D gene: -
V gene: TRBV7-1
clone size: few

CDR3 DNA: TGTGCCAGCAGCTGGGGGATGAACACTGAAGCTTTCTTT
CDR3 protein: CASSWGMNTEAFF
J gene: TRBJ1-1
D gene: -
V gene: TRBV7-9
clone size: -

CDR3 DNA: TGTGCCAGTAGTATGTCAGGGGGCATGTGGGAGCAGTACTTC
CDR3 protein: CASSMSGGMWEQYF
J gene: TRBJ2-7
D gene: TRBD1
V gene: TRBV19
clone size: -

CDR3 DNA: TGTGCCAGCAGTTCGACAGGGTACGAGCAGTACTTC
CDR3 protein: CASSSTGYEQYF
J gene: TRBJ2-7
D gene: TRBD1
V gene: TRBV27
clone size: -

CDR3 DNA: TGTGCCAGCAGTACCTCGGGACTCAACACAGATACGCAGTATTTT
CDR3 protein: CASSTSGLNTDTQYF
J gene: TRBJ2-3
D gene: -
V gene: TRBV2
clone size: -

CDR3 DNA: TGTGCCAGCAGTGAAAATCAGCCAGGGTGGGAGGATCAGCCCCAGCATTTT
CDR3 protein: CASSENQPGWEDQPQHF
J gene: TRBJ1-5
D gene: -
V gene: TRBV2
clone size: -

CDR3 DNA: TGTGCCAGCAGTATGGACCGAGAACAGTACTTC
CDR3 protein: CASSMDREQYF
J gene: TRBJ2-7
D gene: -
V gene: TRBV6-6
clone size: -

CDR3 DNA: TGTGCCAGCAGTTCAACCGGGACAGGGGCGGACCAGTACTTC
CDR3 protein: CASSSTGTGADQYF
J gene: TRBJ2-5
D gene: TRBD1
V gene: TRBV6-4
clone size: few

CDR3 DNA: TGTGCCAGCAGCACTAGCGGGGCCCACACCGGGGAGCTGTTTTTT
CDR3 protein: CASSTSGAHTGELFF
J gene: TRBJ2-2
D gene: -
V gene: TRBV21-1
clone size: -

CDR3 DNA: TGTGCCAGCAGCGTAGGGGTTGGCACAGATACGCAGTATTTT
CDR3 protein: CASSVGVGTDTQYF
J gene: TRBJ2-3
D gene: -
V gene: TRBV13
clone size: -

CDR3 DNA: TGCGCCAGCAGCCAAGATCTGGGGACAGGGGATTCACCCCTCCACTTT
CDR3 protein: CASSQDLGTGDSPLHF
J gene: TRBJ1-6
D gene: TRBD1
V gene: TRBV4-3
clone size: -

CDR3 DNA: TGTGCTAGCAGCTTAGTAGCGGGGGTTAGCACAGATACGCAGTATTTT
CDR3 protein: CASSLVAGVSTDTQYF
J gene: TRBJ2-3
D gene: TRBD2
V gene: TRBV7-7
clone size: medium-sized

CDR3 DNA: TGTGCCAGCAGTGAAGGGGGGGGGAACAGCAATGAGCAGTTCTTC
CDR3 protein: CASSEGGGNSNEQFF
J gene: TRBJ2-1
D gene: TRBD2
V gene: TRBV6-1
clone size: -

CDR3 DNA: TGTGCCAGCAGGGGTGCGGGGGGGCCATCGGATGAGCAGTTCTTC
CDR3 protein: CASRGAGGPSDEQFF
J gene: TRBJ2-1
D gene: TRBD2
V gene: TRBV13
clone size: -

CDR3 DNA: TGCGCCAGCAGCCAAGAACTAGCGGGGGGCACAGATACGCAGTATTTT
CDR3 protein: CASSQELAGGTDTQYF
J gene: TRBJ2-3
D gene: TRBD2
V gene: TRBV4-3
clone size: few

CDR3 DNA: TGTGCCAGTAGTATAGGCGCGGGGGGCGGCTACAATGAGCAGTTCTTC
CDR3 protein: CASSIGAGGGYNEQFF
J gene: TRBJ2-1
D gene: TRBD2
V gene: TRBV19
clone size: -

CDR3 DNA: TGTGCCAGCAGCTTAAGGCTAGCGGGGGTGGAGACCCAGTACTTC
CDR3 protein: CASSLRLAGVETQYF
J gene: TRBJ2-5
D gene: TRBD2
V gene: TRBV7-2
clone size: -

CDR3 DNA: TGTGCCAGCAGTTTAGGACAGTACGAGCAGTACTTC
CDR3 protein: CASSLGQYEQYF
J gene: TRBJ2-7
D gene: -
V gene: TRBV28
clone size: -

CDR3 DNA: TGTGCCAGCAGCTTAGTAGAGTACAATGAGCAGTTCTTC
CDR3 protein: CASSLVEYNEQFF
J gene: TRBJ2-1
D gene: -
V gene: TRBV11-3
clone size: medium-sized

CDR3 DNA: TGTGCCAGCAGCTTCGGGGCAGGGAAAACTAATGAAAAACTGTTTTTT
CDR3 protein: CASSFGAGKTNEKLFF
J gene: TRBJ1-4
D gene: -
V gene: TRBV7-8
clone size: -

CDR3 DNA: TGTGCCAGCAGCCTCGGGGGGGGAGGCAACTACGAGCAGTACTTC
CDR3 protein: CASSLGGGGNYEQYF
J gene: TRBJ2-7
D gene: TRBD2
V gene: TRBV4-2
clone size: -

CDR3 DNA: TGTGCCAGCAGCTTTCTGGGGGGGGTAAACAATGAGCAGTTCTTC
CDR3 protein: CASSFLGGVNNEQFF
J gene: TRBJ2-1
D gene: TRBD2
V gene: TRBV11-2
clone size: -

CDR3 DNA: TGTGCCAGCAGCGGCCAGGGGGACACTGAAGCTTTCTTT
CDR3 protein: CASSGQGDTEAFF
J gene: TRBJ1-1
D gene: TRBD1
V gene: TRBV9
clone size: few

CDR3 DNA: TGTGCCAGCAGTTTAAGCGGGTATAGCAATCAGCCCCAGCATTTT
CDR3 protein: CASSLSGYSNQPQHF
J gene: TRBJ1-5
D gene: -
V gene: TRBV28
clone size: -

CDR3 DNA: TGCGCCAGCAGCCAAGTAGGTGAGGGGCAGGACGAGCAGTACTTC
CDR3 protein: CASSQVGEGQDEQYF
J gene: TRBJ2-7
D gene: -
V gene: TRBV4-3
clone size: -

CDR3 DNA: TGTGCCAGCAGCCCCGGGCCGAACACTGAAGCTTTCTTT
CDR3 protein: CASSPGPNTEAFF
J gene: TRBJ1-1
D gene: -
V gene: TRBV11-3
clone size: -

CDR3 DNA: TGTGCCAGCACCCACGACGCGCAGAGCTCCTACAATGAGCAGTTCTTC
CDR3 protein: CASTHDAQSSYNEQFF
J gene: TRBJ2-1
D gene: -
V gene: TRBV9
clone size: -

CDR3 DNA: TGTGCCAGCAGCTTAGATCCTAGCTCCTACAATGAGCAGTTCTTC
CDR3 protein: CASSLDPSSYNEQFF
J gene: TRBJ2-1
D gene: -
V gene: TRBV11-3
clone size: -

CDR3 DNA: TGTGCCAGCAGCTTAGGGGCTCGGAACACTGAAGCTTTCTTT
CDR3 protein: CASSLGARNTEAFF
J gene: TRBJ1-1
D gene: -
V gene: TRBV11-2
clone size: -

CDR3 DNA: TGTGCCAGCAGTTTCGGCAGAGGGATCGAGCAGTACTTC
CDR3 protein: CASSFGRGIEQYF
J gene: TRBJ2-7
D gene: -
V gene: TRBV28
clone size: -

CDR3 DNA: TGTGCCAGCAGCGGACCGGGACTAGCGGGGGCCAGCACAGATACGCAGTATTTT
CDR3 protein: CASSGPGLAGASTDTQYF
J gene: TRBJ2-3
D gene: TRBD2
V gene: TRBV7-2
clone size: few

CDR3 DNA: TGTGCCAGCAGCTTAAACGCCGGTTACAATGAGCAGTTCTTC
CDR3 protein: CASSLNAGYNEQFF
J gene: TRBJ2-1
D gene: -
V gene: TRBV7-9
clone size: -